These 30 T cell receptor beta chains came from one sample sequenced in a study of response to subunit inactivated influenza vaccine. TCRdb re-called the RT-PCR reads through MiXCR, storing one row per CDR3 protein. Of some 570,000 distinct CDR3 sequences detected, over 9% appear once; the ten largest clones hold 11%. The same specimen was also included in a second study, on T cells expressing NK-cell markers. As reported in that work: UMIs were included in TCR beta cDNA generated by 5'RACE template switching.

Sequenced here: PBMCs from blood, sampled on the day of vaccination. All receptors come from a man over 45 who received an inactivated influenza vaccine.

The V call is TRBV7-2, the J call TRBJ2-3; D not certain. The CDR3 totals 16 residues. Trimming took off 4 bases at V and 2 bases at J, with 16 bases between the two ends. Germline assignment: CDR1 SGHTA and CDR2 FQGNSA. In nucleotides, the CDR3 is TGTGCCAGCAGCTATAATTTGGGGTACCCCACAGATACGCAGTATTTT. Translated: CASSYNLGYPTDTQYF.

On this clonotype itself: Since a much larger clone is just one base distant, this may be a read error. This CDR3 is CASSWPRTARETQYF. The DNA for the CDR3 is TGTGCCAGCAGCTGGCCCAGGACAGCACGAGAGACCCAGTACTTC. The chain is built from TRBV5-5 and TRBJ2-5, with D possibly being TRBD1 (6 bases). With 3 bases removed from V and 4 bases from J, the gap between germline ends came to 16 bases. This CDR3 is built from 15 residues. Germline CDR1 and CDR2: SGHKS and YYEKEE (reference sequence).

This clonotype appeared a few times. The chain combines TRBV19 with TRBJ2-1; no clear D. CDR1 is LNHDA and CDR2 is SQIVND in the germline V gene (reference sequence). V shed 0 bases and J shed 2 bases, with 8 bases lying between them. The CDR3 runs to 15 residues. CDR3 amino acids: CASSIDGSTYNEQFF. The CDR3 DNA sequence: TGTGCCAGTAGTATAGACGGCTCTACCTACAATGAGCAGTTCTTC.

The rearrangement joins TRBV20-1 to TRBJ2-3, with a weak D call TRBD2 (6 bases). Germline V gene lookup returns CDR1 DFQATT and CDR2 SNEGSKA (reference sequence). The CDR3 length is 12 residues. The CDR3 region is CSDNPPGGTQYF. In DNA form, the CDR3 reads TGCAGCGATAATCCACCCGGGGGTACGCAGTATTTT.

The chain has TRBV7-9 and TRBJ1-3, with TRBD1 as a possible D gene (5 bases). The V gene's germline CDR1 is SEHNR and CDR2 FQNEAQ (reference sequence). V was clipped by 7 bases and J by 4 bases, with 17 bases between them. The CDR3 runs to 15 residues. This CDR3 is CASIWDRRAGNTIYF. DNA for the CDR3: TGTGCCAGCATCTGGGACCGGAGGGCCGGAAACACCATATATTTT.

The J gene is TRBJ2-7, the V gene TRBV28; D is possibly TRBD2 (5 bases). Trimming cost V 8 bases and J 5 bases, with 13 bases left between them. The V gene's germline CDR1 is MDHEN and CDR2 SYDVKM. This CDR3 is 12 amino acids long. This CDR3 is CASALRRDEQYF. The CDR3 bases are TGTGCCAGCGCCCTTAGGCGGGACGAGCAGTACTTC.

This clonotype was seen a handful of times. The chain links TRBV10-3 to TRBJ2-1; TRBD1 matches 8 bases. CDR1 is ENHRY and CDR2 is SYGVKD in the germline V gene. V shed 0 bases, J shed 6 bases, and the junction held 7 bases outside the gene matches. The CDR3 has 16 residues. The CDR3 reads CAISESTGGRLNEQFF. The CDR3 DNA reads as TGTGCCATCAGTGAGTCTACAGGGGGTCGGCTCAATGAGCAGTTCTTC.

This clonotype occurred a few times. The genes are TRBV3-1 and TRBJ1-2; 10 bases align to TRBD1. Per the germline V gene, CDR1 is LGHDT and CDR2 is YNNKEL (reference sequence). V trimming: 4 bases; J trimming: 5 bases; junction bases outside the gene matches: 4. The CDR3 runs 14 residues. Here the CDR3 reads CASSRDRGRYGYTF. CDR3 DNA sequence: TGTGCCAGCAGCCGGGACAGGGGAAGGTATGGCTACACCTTC.

The sample holds a few counts of this clonotype. The V call is TRBV28, the J call TRBJ1-2; TRBD1 might be the D (5 bases). Trimming cost V 1 base and J 1 base, with 19 bases left between them. The CDR3 extends over 18 amino acids. Germline-derived CDR1 and CDR2 are MDHEN and SYDVKM. The CDR3 here is CASSLLWDPEGVNYGYTF. CDR3 sequence (DNA): TGTGCCAGCAGTTTATTGTGGGACCCGGAAGGAGTTAACTATGGCTACACCTTC.

This chain links TRBV7-9 with TRBJ2-1; tentative D call: TRBD2 (6 bases). This CDR3 spans 13 amino acids. Germline assignment: CDR1 SEHNR and CDR2 FQNEAQ (reference sequence). The V gene lost 5 bases and the J gene lost 10 bases, with 15 bases spanning the gap. The CDR3 DNA reads as TGTGCCAGCAGCCGGGTCCCGGGGGTAGAGCAGTTCTTC. This translates into CASSRVPGVEQFF. Full variable domain (outside the CDR3, taken from reference TRBV7-9 and TRBJ2-1): DTGVSQNPRHKITKRGQNVTFRCDPISEHNRLYWYRQTLGQGPEFLTYFQNEAQLEKSRLLSDRFSAERPKGSFSTLEIQRTEQGDSAMYLCASSRVPGVEQFFGPGTRLTVL.

The rearrangement uses TRBV12-3 or TRBV12-4 and TRBJ2-1; 10 bases fit TRBD2. V was clipped by 2 bases and J by 8 bases; unmatched bases: 6. CDR3 length: 15 residues. The DNA of the CDR3 is TGTGCCAGCAGTTTATGGCTAGCGGGGGTGGATGAGCAGTTCTTC. Its protein product is CASSLWLAGVDEQFF.

This chain joins TRBV6-5 and TRBJ2-2; 10 positions match TRBD1. Per the germline V gene, CDR1 is MNHEY and CDR2 is SVGAGI. Trimming removed 3 bases from V and 2 bases from J; junction bases left unmatched: 9. This CDR3 spans 18 amino acids. CDR3: CASSYFSGTGANTGELFF. Here the CDR3 DNA reads TGTGCCAGCAGTTATTTTTCCGGGACAGGGGCCAACACCGGGGAGCTGTTTTTT.

This clonotype was seen many times. The V call is TRBV12-3 or TRBV12-4, the J call TRBJ2-3, with 7 bases fitting TRBD1. V gave up 5 bases and J gave up 0 bases; unmatched junction bases: 5. This CDR3 has 15 amino acids. CDR3 in amino acids: CASSHTGVSTDTQYF. The CDR3 bases are TGTGCCAGCAGTCACACAGGGGTTAGCACAGATACGCAGTATTTT.

This chain links TRBV27 with TRBJ2-3, with 10 positions matching TRBD2. Losses at the gene ends were 7 bases for V and 5 bases for J; bases not matched to a gene: 6. Germline CDR1 and CDR2: MNHEY and SMNVEV (reference sequence). There are 14 residues in the CDR3. The CDR3: CASKSLAGVDTQYF. CDR3 coding DNA: TGTGCCAGCAAGTCGCTAGCGGGGGTAGATACGCAGTATTTT.

The rearrangement uses TRBV7-8 and TRBJ2-1; 8 bases fit TRBD2. The germline gives CDR1 SGHVS, CDR2 FQNEAQ. The CDR3 is 14 amino acids. V was pared by 4 bases and J by 14 bases, with 13 bases of the junction left unmatched. The CDR3 loop reads CASSSADGRAYEFF. The CDR3 DNA reads as TGTGCCAGCAGCTCAGCCGACGGGAGGGCTTATGAGTTCTTC.

The chain combines TRBV5-1 with TRBJ2-4; either TRBD1 or TRBD2 may supply D (5 bases each). V was trimmed by 1 base and J by 1 base, leaving 12 bases between them. In germline, CDR1 is SGHRS, CDR2 YFSETQ. The CDR3 totals 16 residues. The CDR3 loop reads CASSLYGGTAKNIQYF. The CDR3 DNA sequence: TGCGCCAGCAGCTTGTATGGGGGAACGGCCAAAAACATTCAGTACTTC.

This clonotype showed up many times. This chain links TRBV12-3 or TRBV12-4 with TRBJ2-3, with TRBD1 identical over 7 bases. Trimming took 6 bases from V and 0 from J; bases not matched to a gene: 12. The CDR3 is 17 amino acids. The CDR3, as DNA: TGTGCCAGCAGCGGACAGGCCCTAGTTATTAGCACAGATACGCAGTATTTT. It specifies CASSGQALVISTDTQYF.

This clonotype was found a few times. This may stem from a read error, because a much larger clone lies one nucleotide away. This chain links TRBV6-2 or TRBV6-3 with TRBJ2-7; 7 nucleotides match TRBD1. The CDR3 length is 15 residues. From germline, CDR1 is MNHEY and CDR2 SVGEGT. The V and J ends lost 2 bases and 0 bases, in that order; junction bases with no gene match: 4. CDR3 sequence reads: CASSYPDRSSYEQYF. The CDR3, as DNA: TGTGCCAGCAGTTACCCGGACAGGAGCTCCTACGAGCAGTACTTC.

The rearrangement links TRBV7-9 to TRBJ2-1, with a weak D call TRBD2 (6 bases). CDR1 SEHNR and CDR2 FQNEAQ come from the germline V gene (reference sequence). V was trimmed by 7 bases and J by 7 bases, leaving 11 bases between them. There are 12 residues in the CDR3. The DNA for the CDR3 is TGTGCCAGCACAAACCTAGCGAATGAGCAGTTCTTC. This sequence encodes CASTNLANEQFF. Full variable domain (outside the CDR3, taken from reference TRBV7-9 and TRBJ2-1): DTGVSQNPRHKITKRGQNVTFRCDPISEHNRLYWYRQTLGQGPEFLTYFQNEAQLEKSRLLSDRFSAERPKGSFSTLEIQRTEQGDSAMYLCASTNLANEQFFGPGTRLTVL.

This chain uses TRBV7-9 with TRBJ1-2; D is undetermined. This CDR3 is built from 15 residues. Per germline, CDR1 SEHNR and CDR2 FQNEAQ (reference sequence). The V end lost 1 base, the J end lost 4 bases, and 13 bases lay between the germline ends. CDR3 DNA sequence: TGTGCCAGCAGCTTAGATAACAGTGTAGGCTATGGCTACACCTTC. Protein sequence: CASSLDNSVGYGYTF. The full variable domain, its missing parts supplied by reference TRBV7-9 and TRBJ1-2, is DTGVSQNPRHKITKRGQNVTFRCDPISEHNRLYWYRQTLGQGPEFLTYFQNEAQLEKSRLLSDRFSAERPKGSFSTLEIQRTEQGDSAMYLCASSLDNSVGYGYTFGSGTRLTVV.

There are a few counts of this clonotype. This chain links TRBV19 with TRBJ2-1; D gene unclear. The ends were cut back, 7 bases at V and 0 bases at J, with 13 bases in the middle. Per germline, CDR1 LNHDA and CDR2 SQIVND (reference sequence). The CDR3 is made up of 15 amino acids. CDR3 coding DNA: TGTGCCAGTACCCCTAGGGCCCTCTCCTACAATGAGCAGTTCTTC. Its protein is CASTPRALSYNEQFF.

This clonotype was seen a few times. The chain is built from TRBV25-1 and TRBJ2-5, with 7 positions matching TRBD1. The CDR3 covers 14 residues. Germline trimming cut 2 bases from V and 5 bases from J; bases unmatched to any gene: 5. CDR1 MGHDK and CDR2 SYGVNS come from the germline V gene. The CDR3 region has the DNA TGTGCCAGCAGTGAACAGGGGGTTCGGGAGACCCAGTACTTC. Its translation is CASSEQGVRETQYF.

The rearrangement joins TRBV5-6 to TRBJ1-2; D remains ambiguous. V was pared by 2 bases and J by 6 bases, with 11 bases between. This CDR3 has 13 residues. Germline lookup yields CDR1 SGHDT and CDR2 YYEEEE. CDR3 sequence: CASSFGGYDGYTF. As DNA, the CDR3 is TGTGCCAGCAGCTTCGGTGGTTACGATGGCTACACCTTC.

This clonotype was picked up many times. The genes are TRBV4-3 and TRBJ2-4; tentatively, D is TRBD1 or TRBD2 (5 bases each). CDR1 LGHNA and CDR2 YSLEER come from the germline V gene. V gave up 4 bases and J gave up 0 bases, with 10 bases separating them. This CDR3 contains 15 residues. DNA of the CDR3: TGCGCCAGCAGCCCTGGGGACCTAGCCAAAAACATTCAGTACTTC. Translation gives CASSPGDLAKNIQYF.

This clonotype was counted between two and nine times. The chain recombines TRBV29-1 with TRBJ2-5; weak D call: TRBD1 (6 bases). V lost 6 bases and J lost 5, with 16 bases in between. This CDR3 has 13 amino acids. The V gene's germline CDR1 is SQVTM and CDR2 ANQGSEA. This CDR3 reads CSVLQGFWETQYF. The CDR3 DNA reads TGCAGCGTCTTACAGGGTTTTTGGGAGACCCAGTACTTC.

This clonotype has more than one count but fewer than ten. The chain links TRBV20-1 to TRBJ2-7, with a possible D match to TRBD2 (6 bases). Germline CDR1 DFQATT, CDR2 SNEGSKA (reference sequence). V was clipped by 7 bases and J by 2 bases, with 24 bases between them. There are 16 residues in the CDR3. The DNA for the CDR3 is TGCAGTGGGAGCCCGGAGGGACTTCTTATTGCCTACGAGCAGTACTTC. It is translated as CSGSPEGLLIAYEQYF.

The CDR3 here is CASGGRVYNEQFF. Here the CDR3 DNA reads TGTGCCAGCGGGGGAAGGGTCTACAATGAGCAGTTCTTC. The rearrangement links TRBV7-9 to TRBJ2-1, with D perhaps matching TRBD1 or TRBD2 (5 bases each). The ends were cut back, 8 bases at V and 3 bases at J, with 11 bases in the middle. The CDR3 contains 13 residues. CDR1 SEHNR and CDR2 FQNEAQ come from the germline V gene (reference sequence).

This clonotype was observed a handful of times. This chain connects TRBV28 to TRBJ2-5, with unresolved D. Between the trimmed V and J ends, which lost 5 bases and 0 bases, there was a span of 10 bases. This CDR3 spans 14 amino acids. Germline V gene data show CDR1 as MDHEN and CDR2 as SYDVKM. The CDR3 region is CASSPQKYQETQYF. The CDR3 bases are TGTGCCAGCAGTCCTCAGAAGTACCAAGAGACCCAGTACTTC.

This clonotype was seen more than once but under ten times. The chain couples TRBV20-1 to TRBJ1-1, with a weak D call TRBD1 (6 bases). Per the germline V gene, CDR1 is DFQATT and CDR2 is SNEGSKA (reference sequence). The CDR3 sequence is 13 residues long. V gave up 5 bases and J gave up 5 bases, with 15 bases separating them. The CDR3 loop is CSASLPQGTEAFF. The CDR3 DNA follows: TGCAGTGCTTCCCTCCCCCAGGGGACTGAAGCTTTCTTT.

There are a few counts of this clonotype. V usage is TRBV10-3 and J usage is TRBJ2-7, with D possibly matching TRBD2 (5 bases). The V gene lost 2 bases and the J gene lost 3 bases, with 8 bases spanning the gap. Germline CDR1 is ENHRY and CDR2 is SYGVKD. The CDR3 is made up of 13 amino acids. CDR3 DNA sequence: TGTGCCATCAGTGAGACGGACTTCTACGAGCAGTACTTC. This translates into CAISETDFYEQYF.